These T cell receptor beta chains were read from a single sample in a study of shared clonotypes between healthy human individuals. Repertoires were generated with immunoSEQ multiplex PCR, while TCRdb's copy carries only in-frame clones and drops some. In the table there are about 2.2 million clones, around 93% of which are singletons. Sample: naive CD8+ T cells from PBMCs. All receptors derive from a man younger than 35 in good health. Some clones in this sample may be carry-over from other donors' samples. Each CDR3 is given with its conserved first and last residue. The D gene is left open where the match is weak. Not every row has a clone size; where given, it reads once, few, many or a size class.

v_call: TRBV27
d_call: NA
clone_size: NA
j_call: TRBJ1-2
cdr3_nt: TGTGCCAGCAGTTTCGTAGGTTCCCGCTATGGCTACACCTTC
cdr3_aa: CASSFVGSRYGYTF

v_call: TRBV29-1
d_call: TRBD1
clone_size: once
j_call: TRBJ1-3
cdr3_nt: TGCAGCGTCACGGGACAGGGGGATAAGCGCTCTGGAAACACCATATATTTT
cdr3_aa: CSVTGQGDKRSGNTIYF

v_call: TRBV10-2
d_call: NA
clone_size: NA
j_call: TRBJ2-7
cdr3_nt: TGCGCCAGCAGGGAGGGCTTTTCCTACGAGCAGTACTTC
cdr3_aa: CASREGFSYEQYF

v_call: TRBV6-5
d_call: NA
clone_size: NA
j_call: TRBJ2-3
cdr3_nt: TGTGCCAGCAGTTACGGGGACGGGAACACAGATACGCAGTATTTT
cdr3_aa: CASSYGDGNTDTQYF

v_call: TRBV7-2
d_call: NA
clone_size: NA
j_call: TRBJ2-3
cdr3_nt: TGTGCCTCGAAAAGGAGGGCCTATAGCACAGATACGCAGTATTTT
cdr3_aa: CASKRRAYSTDTQYF

v_call: TRBV5-1
d_call: TRBD2
clone_size: NA
j_call: TRBJ2-1
cdr3_nt: TGCGCCAGCAGCAAGACCGGGACTAGCGGGAGTGATGAGCAGTTCTTC
cdr3_aa: CASSKTGTSGSDEQFF

v_call: TRBV6-5
d_call: TRBD2
clone_size: NA
j_call: TRBJ2-7
cdr3_nt: TGTGCCAGCAGTTACTCCCCTAGCGGGAGTCAGGGAGAGCAGTACTTC
cdr3_aa: CASSYSPSGSQGEQYF

v_call: TRBV14
d_call: NA
clone_size: NA
j_call: TRBJ2-1
cdr3_nt: TGTGCCAGCAGCCAAGATCCGTATGAGCAGTTCTTC
cdr3_aa: CASSQDPYEQFF

v_call: TRBV7-3
d_call: TRBD2
clone_size: NA
j_call: TRBJ2-3
cdr3_nt: TGTGCCAGCAGCTGGACTAGCGCTAGCACAGATACGCAGTATTTT
cdr3_aa: CASSWTSASTDTQYF

v_call: TRBV6-5
d_call: TRBD1
clone_size: NA
j_call: TRBJ1-1
cdr3_nt: TGTGCCAGCCGCAGGGGGGAAGGCGCTGAAGCTTTCTTT
cdr3_aa: CASRRGEGAEAFF

v_call: TRBV27
d_call: TRBD2
clone_size: NA
j_call: TRBJ2-1
cdr3_nt: TGTGCCAGCAGCTCCCAGGGACTAGTGTTAGCCAATGAGCAGTTCTTC
cdr3_aa: CASSSQGLVLANEQFF

v_call: TRBV10-2
d_call: TRBD1
clone_size: NA
j_call: TRBJ2-7
cdr3_nt: TGCGCCAGCGCGGACAGGGCTGCCTACGAGCAGTACTTC
cdr3_aa: CASADRAAYEQYF

v_call: TRBV9
d_call: TRBD2
clone_size: once
j_call: TRBJ2-7
cdr3_nt: TGTGCCAGCAGCGGCGGTGCGGGGGACGAGCAGTACTTC
cdr3_aa: CASSGGAGDEQYF

v_call: TRBV5-6
d_call: TRBD1
clone_size: NA
j_call: TRBJ1-2
cdr3_nt: TGTGCCAGCGGAGCCAGGGGGCCCTATGGCTACACCTTC
cdr3_aa: CASGARGPYGYTF

v_call: TRBV19
d_call: TRBD2
clone_size: NA
j_call: TRBJ2-2
cdr3_nt: TGTGCCAGTAGTATAACAATCCTAGCGGGAGTGGGTAGCGGGGAGCTGTTTTTT
cdr3_aa: CASSITILAGVGSGELFF

v_call: TRBV29-1
d_call: NA
clone_size: NA
j_call: TRBJ2-5
cdr3_nt: TGCAGCGTTGATGGACGTATACAAGAGACCCAGTACTTC
cdr3_aa: CSVDGRIQETQYF

v_call: TRBV7-8
d_call: NA
clone_size: NA
j_call: TRBJ2-7
cdr3_nt: TGTGCCAGCAGCTTAAGACTCTACGAGCAGTACTTC
cdr3_aa: CASSLRLYEQYF

v_call: TRBV14
d_call: NA
clone_size: NA
j_call: TRBJ2-1
cdr3_nt: TGTGCCAGCAGCCATCCCTCAGTGGAGCATTTTAGAGATGAGCAGTTCTTC
cdr3_aa: CASSHPSVEHFRDEQFF

v_call: TRBV19
d_call: NA
clone_size: NA
j_call: TRBJ2-2
cdr3_nt: TGTGCCAGTAGTATGCCGGAAAGCACCGGGGAGCTGTTTTTT
cdr3_aa: CASSMPESTGELFF

v_call: TRBV11-2
d_call: NA
clone_size: NA
j_call: TRBJ1-1
cdr3_nt: TGTGCCAGCAGGTGGGTAGAGATGAACACTGAAGCTTTCTTT
cdr3_aa: CASRWVEMNTEAFF

v_call: TRBV7-9
d_call: NA
clone_size: NA
j_call: TRBJ2-2
cdr3_nt: TGTGCCAGCAGCTTTATCCCCGGGGAGCTGTTTTTT
cdr3_aa: CASSFIPGELFF

v_call: TRBV29-1
d_call: TRBD1
clone_size: NA
j_call: TRBJ1-1
cdr3_nt: TGCAGCGCTAGGGACAGGGAGAAGGTTGAAGCTTTCTTT
cdr3_aa: CSARDREKVEAFF

v_call: TRBV27
d_call: NA
clone_size: NA
j_call: TRBJ1-3
cdr3_nt: TGTGCCAGCAGTTTCCGGGGATCTGGAAACACCATATATTTT
cdr3_aa: CASSFRGSGNTIYF

v_call: TRBV4-1
d_call: NA
clone_size: NA
j_call: TRBJ2-1
cdr3_nt: TGCGCCAGCAGCCCCCTCGGGAACAATGAGCAGTTCTTC
cdr3_aa: CASSPLGNNEQFF

v_call: TRBV6-5
d_call: NA
clone_size: NA
j_call: TRBJ2-7
cdr3_nt: TGTGCCAGCAGAAGCACGGGTGCCGACTACGAGCAGTACTTC
cdr3_aa: CASRSTGADYEQYF

v_call: TRBV30
d_call: NA
clone_size: NA
j_call: TRBJ2-1
cdr3_nt: TGTGCCTGGAGTGTATTTCTAGGTGGCAATGAGCAGTTCTTC
cdr3_aa: CAWSVFLGGNEQFF

v_call: TRBV15
d_call: NA
clone_size: NA
j_call: TRBJ2-7
cdr3_nt: TGTGCCACCAGCTTAGAGTCCTCCTACGAGCAGTACTTC
cdr3_aa: CATSLESSYEQYF

v_call: TRBV19
d_call: NA
clone_size: NA
j_call: TRBJ2-5
cdr3_nt: TGTGCCAGTAGACTCCGGGACCATTTACAAGAGACCCAGTACTTC
cdr3_aa: CASRLRDHLQETQYF

v_call: TRBV18
d_call: NA
clone_size: NA
j_call: TRBJ2-5
cdr3_nt: TGTGCCAGCTCACCACGGCGGGCCGACCAAGAGACCCAGTACTTC
cdr3_aa: CASSPRRADQETQYF

v_call: TRBV27
d_call: NA
clone_size: NA
j_call: TRBJ2-2
cdr3_nt: TGTGCCGCGGCGGGGATCGCCGGGGAGCTGTTTTTT
cdr3_aa: CAAAGIAGELFF

v_call: TRBV7-8
d_call: NA
clone_size: once
j_call: TRBJ2-2
cdr3_nt: TGTGCCAGCAGCTTAGTAGTTTCCTCCGGGCCTAACACCGGGGAGCTGTTTTTT
cdr3_aa: CASSLVVSSGPNTGELFF

v_call: TRBV9
d_call: NA
clone_size: NA
j_call: TRBJ2-3
cdr3_nt: TGTGCCAGCAGCGTAGGGCTAGGAGATACGCAGTATTTT
cdr3_aa: CASSVGLGDTQYF

v_call: TRBV5-6
d_call: TRBD1
clone_size: NA
j_call: TRBJ2-7
cdr3_nt: TGTGCCAGCAGCCGTCCAGGGGGCTCCGGGGTATACGAGCAGTACTTC
cdr3_aa: CASSRPGGSGVYEQYF

v_call: TRBV5-1
d_call: TRBD2
clone_size: NA
j_call: TRBJ2-1
cdr3_nt: TGCGCCAGCAGAACGGACGGGGGCCCAGCGGGAGGAGCTGGTGAGCAGTTCTTC
cdr3_aa: CASRTDGGPAGGAGEQFF

v_call: TRBV6-1
d_call: TRBD1
clone_size: NA
j_call: TRBJ2-7
cdr3_nt: TGTGCCAGCAGTACCCGGACAGGAAGACCTTACGAGCAGTACTTC
cdr3_aa: CASSTRTGRPYEQYF

v_call: TRBV13
d_call: NA
clone_size: once
j_call: TRBJ1-4
cdr3_nt: TGTGCCAGCAGCTTAGGGGACAGATATAATGAAAAACTGTTTTTT
cdr3_aa: CASSLGDRYNEKLFF

v_call: TRBV29-1
d_call: NA
clone_size: NA
j_call: TRBJ1-1
cdr3_nt: TGCAGCGCCCGTGGGACATTTAACACTGAAGCTTTCTTT
cdr3_aa: CSARGTFNTEAFF

v_call: TRBV9
d_call: TRBD1
clone_size: NA
j_call: TRBJ1-6
cdr3_nt: TGTGCCAGCAGCGCTAAGGGGGCCGGTTCACCCCTCCACTTT
cdr3_aa: CASSAKGAGSPLHF

v_call: TRBV11-2
d_call: TRBD2
clone_size: NA
j_call: TRBJ2-2
cdr3_nt: TGTGCCAGCAGCCGGACTAGCGGGAGGACGAACACCGGGGAGCTGTTTTTT
cdr3_aa: CASSRTSGRTNTGELFF

v_call: TRBV27
d_call: NA
clone_size: NA
j_call: TRBJ1-1
cdr3_nt: TGTGCCAGCAGTTTTAGGGGTTCGTCGAACACTGAAGCTTTCTTT
cdr3_aa: CASSFRGSSNTEAFF

v_call: TRBV11-3
d_call: TRBD2
clone_size: NA
j_call: TRBJ2-1
cdr3_nt: TGTGCCAGCAGCCCACGGGGGGTAGGATACAATGAGCAGTTCTTC
cdr3_aa: CASSPRGVGYNEQFF

v_call: TRBV5-6
d_call: NA
clone_size: NA
j_call: TRBJ2-3
cdr3_nt: TGTGCCAGCAGCTCGGACACAGATACGCAGTATTTT
cdr3_aa: CASSSDTDTQYF

v_call: TRBV7-9
d_call: NA
clone_size: NA
j_call: TRBJ2-7
cdr3_nt: TGTGCCAGCAGCTTAGCGCGGGAAGCGCCGGGCTACGAGCAGTACTTC
cdr3_aa: CASSLAREAPGYEQYF

v_call: TRBV10-3
d_call: NA
clone_size: NA
j_call: TRBJ2-7
cdr3_nt: TGTGCCATCAGTTCCGGGATCGAGCAGTACTTC
cdr3_aa: CAISSGIEQYF

v_call: TRBV13
d_call: NA
clone_size: NA
j_call: TRBJ2-3
cdr3_nt: TGTGCCAGCAGCTTAGGATCGCGGCACCTTAGCACAGATACGCAGTATTTT
cdr3_aa: CASSLGSRHLSTDTQYF

v_call: TRBV4-1
d_call: NA
clone_size: NA
j_call: TRBJ2-1
cdr3_nt: TGCGCCAGCAGCCAAGAGTGGAGTTCCTACAATGAGCAGTTCTTC
cdr3_aa: CASSQEWSSYNEQFF

v_call: TRBV27
d_call: NA
clone_size: NA
j_call: TRBJ2-1
cdr3_nt: TGTGCCAGCAGCCTAGGTGTTACAAACGAGCAGTTCTTC
cdr3_aa: CASSLGVTNEQFF

v_call: TRBV4-2
d_call: NA
clone_size: few
j_call: TRBJ1-1
cdr3_nt: TGTGCCAGCAGCCAAGATGACAGTGAAGCTTTCTTT
cdr3_aa: CASSQDDSEAFF

v_call: TRBV27
d_call: NA
clone_size: NA
j_call: TRBJ1-5
cdr3_nt: TGTGCCAGCAGTTTACGATCCAGCAATCAGCCCCAGCATTTT
cdr3_aa: CASSLRSSNQPQHF

v_call: TRBV19
d_call: NA
clone_size: NA
j_call: TRBJ1-1
cdr3_nt: TGTGCCAGTAGCTACGACCCGAACACTGAAGCTTTCTTT
cdr3_aa: CASSYDPNTEAFF